The source of this T cell receptor (beta chain) is a study of cytotoxic CD8 clonotypes in ibrutinib-treated CLL. By frequency in the sample, this clone is medium-sized. Assay used: immunoSEQ multiplex PCR; TCRdb lists only in-frame clones, some missing. Of some 80,000 clones listed, roughly 80% are singletons. V lost 11 bases and J lost 0; bases outside the gene matches: 9. Germline V gene sequence: CDR1 SEHNR, CDR2 FQNEAQ (reference sequence). The CDR3 is made up of 14 amino acids. This sequence originates from a human donor with chronic lymphocytic leukemia. V is TRBV7-9 and J is TRBJ2-7, with TRBD2 identical over 8 bases. The sequences come from PBMCs, collected after 12 months of ibrutinib treatment. The CDR3 DNA reads as TGTGCCCTCGGGAGGGCGGGGAGCTCCTACGAGCAGTACTTC. Translation gives CALGRAGSSYEQYF. The entire variable domain, with the rest obtained from reference TRBV7-9 and TRBJ2-7, is as follows: DTGVSQNPRHKITKRGQNVTFRCDPISEHNRLYWYRQTLGQGPEFLTYFQNEAQLEKSRLLSDRFSAERPKGSFSTLEIQRTEQGDSAMYLCALGRAGSSYEQYFGPGTRLTVT.